The present T cell receptor beta chain was sequenced within a study of CD8 T cells in ankylosing spondylitis. 5'-RACE, quantitative and with molecular barcodes, yielded the TCR beta libraries. TCRdb re-called the 5' RACE reads through MiXCR, storing one row per CDR3 protein. Seen here are a few hundred thousand distinct CDR3 sequences, 7% to 8% observed once, and the top ten hold 13% to 15%. V was cut by 2 bases and J by 5 bases, with 10 bases left in between. Per the germline V gene, CDR1 is SGDLS and CDR2 is YYNGEE. CDR3 length equals 13 residues. Study findings and constraints: CD8+ cells made up the disease-linked clones, which were relatively rare in peripheral blood. Earlier work had already found some motif variants in reactive arthritis synovial fluid and blood. Roughly eight highly homologous variants made up a TCR beta motif that seemed to typify ankylosing spondylitis blood.

This clonotype has a count of ten or more. Its specificity is not known. This chain joins TRBV9 and TRBJ2-5; D ambiguous. This clonotype was sampled from a male donor with ankylosing spondylitis. The sample comprised blood, either unsorted or a sorted T cell fraction (not recorded which). Here the CDR3 reads CASSVIPWETQYF. The CDR3 DNA reads as TGTGCCAGCAGCGTTATTCCCTGGGAGACCCAGTACTTC.